This TCR beta chain was identified during a study of cytomegalovirus exposure and HLA in healthy donors. General study findings and limits: The listing of roughly 160 TCR beta chains classed them as cytomegalovirus-associated.

There are 16 residues in the CDR3. Trimming took 0 bases from V and 4 from J, leaving 13 bases between them. CDR1 and CDR2 from the germline V gene are SGHAT and FQNNGV. About this clone itself: The target antigen is unknown.

Primers: 60 Vbeta forward and 13 Jbeta reverse. Assay: immunoSEQ multiplex PCR; the TCRdb copy retains only in-frame clones and omits some. The table has over 150,000 clones, over 70% seen once. Material for sequencing was PBMCs. The origin of this receptor is a male donor in good health and CMV-seronegative. V gene TRBV11-2 combines with J gene TRBJ1-5; D perhaps matches TRBD1 (6 bases). The CDR3 DNA follows: TGTGCCAGCAGCTTAGATCAGGGAGGGGGGAATCAGCCCCAGCATTTT. It yields the protein CASSLDQGGGNQPQHF. Supplemented by reference TRBV11-2 and TRBJ1-5, the full variable domain reads EAGVAQSPRYKIIEKRQSVAFWCNPISGHATLYWYQQILGQGPKLLIQFQNNGVVDDSQLPKDRFSAERLKGVDSTLKIQPAKLEDSAVYLCASSLDQGGGNQPQHFGDGTRLSIL.